This TCR beta chain was observed in a study of neurological immune-mediated disorders (dated by TCRdb to the late 2010s). Broadly, across the study: Among the approximately 34 multiple sclerosis patients, approximately 30 had relapsing-remitting MS and 3 had secondary progressive MS. Peripheral blood TCR-beta repertoires from HTLV-I-associated myelopathy (HAM/TSP) patients, multiple sclerosis patients and healthy controls were compared by UMI-based sequencing. Alongside PBMC samples, the set of more than 85 TCR-beta libraries contained longitudinal samples, technical triplicates, and paired CD4+ and CD8+ T-cell subsets that had been sorted. The cohort was made up of 60 to 75 subjects, consisting of around 14 HAM/TSP patients, roughly 35 multiple sclerosis patients and about 20 healthy controls. Study-wide conclusions, independent of this receptor: No identical CDR3 amino acid sequences were shared among expanded clones across subjects, suggesting private TCR-beta repertoires in all groups. No clinical or MRI features were associated with the MS cluster, and the authors said that larger cohorts are needed. TCR clonal expansion was highest in HAM/TSP patients and lowest in MS patients, with MS patients falling below even healthy controls. Repertoires from 18 of 34 MS patients were grouped by phylogenetic analysis into a cluster of related CDR3 sequences, suggesting a possible repertoire-level signature.

cDNA was synthesized by template-switch 5'RACE using a primer carrying a 10-nucleotide random unique molecular identifier by which each TCR transcript was tagged. Every sequencing run yielded over 160 million TCR-beta sequences covering 15-18 subjects. The RNeasy kit was used to extract total RNA. The KAPA Real-time Library Amplification kit was used to amplify TCR-beta VDJ regions with primers targeting the TCR constant region and the 5'RACE anchor. A first PCR added sample indexes and Illumina adaptors, after which a second PCR increased the library yield. After Ampure bead purification, the roughly 650 bp TCR product was size-selected on a 2% E-gel SizeSelection system. Before pooling, library quality was checked on a Bioanalyzer, concentration was measured with Qubit, and libraries were quantified with the Kapa Library Quantification kit. Libraries were sequenced paired-end 2 x 150 bp on an Illumina HiSeq 2500. To increase sequence diversity, roughly 24-30% phiX was spiked into each library pool. Concerning the study's data processing: Quality-filtered reads were processed with the UMI-based MiGEC pipeline, and over 85% of raw TCR sequences were removed by the MiGEC pipeline during error correction. VDJ genes were aligned to IMGT germline references, and clonotypes were defined by unique CDR3 amino acid sequence plus V-J genes. Clonal expansion, Shannon diversity, and CDR3 relatedness (CalcPairwiseDistances, ClusterSamples) were evaluated with VDJtools, and phylogenetic trees were built with CLCbio workbench. Clones with at least 8 unique UMIs were defined as expanded, with this threshold being based on coefficient-of-variation modelling across technical triplicates. TCRdb applied fastp at Q25 and MiXCR to the public reads, then kept only in-frame beta chains. Merged by CDR3 protein, the rows form single entries marked with the most common genes and DNA. The V and J calls were determined by TCRdb, not by the authors. The sample yields roughly 71,000 distinct CDR3 sequences; about 4% were counted once. In total, the top ten clones hold 1% to 1.5% of the sample.

For unsorted PBMC libraries, 2 million PBMCs were used after storage in RNAlater at -80 degrees C until RNA extraction. The multiple sclerosis patients were enrolled in a US clinical protocol that used magnetic resonance imaging to evaluate disease progression. PBMCs were separated from peripheral blood using Ficoll-Hypaque density gradient centrifugation and then cryopreserved in liquid nitrogen. In its sample, this clonotype was seen many times. Its antigen remains undetermined. No base quality values were provided; no much bigger clone lies one nucleotide off. From its cysteine to its phenylalanine, the CDR3 spans 14 amino acids. The kept DNA is CDR3 alone, 42 bases in frame from the first base. CDR1 and CDR2, looked up from the germline V gene, are LGHNA and YNFKEQ. Trimming removed 0 bases from V and 7 bases from J, leaving 9 bases between the germline ends.

The sample was PBMCs. This TCR came from a man in his thirties or forties with multiple sclerosis. The rearranged segments are TRBV4-2 and TRBJ2-2; a weak D assignment points to TRBD2 (5 bases agree). CDR3 reads: CASSQDRRGGELFF. The nucleotide sequence reads as follows: TGTGCCAGCAGCCAAGATCGTCGGGGCGGGGAGCTGTTTTTT.